The source of this T cell receptor (beta chain) is a study of T cell responses to AZD1222 COVID-19 vaccine. This clone was counted once. Clones were read by immunoSEQ multiplex PCR, and TCRdb kept only the in-frame ones, dropping some. The table has some 100,000 clones, 90% seen once. The CDR3 covers 15 residues. Germline V gene sequence: CDR1 MNHNS, CDR2 SASEGT. V was shortened by 1 base and J by 4 bases, with 11 bases between the two germline ends. The source is an adult in good health. The sample was peripheral blood, taken on day 0 of AZD1222 vaccination. The chain employs TRBV6-1 and TRBJ1-5; D call uncertain. CDR3 bases: TGTGCCAGCAGTGAAGGTGGGAAGATTAATCAGCCCCAGCATTTT. Protein sequence: CASSEGGKINQPQHF.